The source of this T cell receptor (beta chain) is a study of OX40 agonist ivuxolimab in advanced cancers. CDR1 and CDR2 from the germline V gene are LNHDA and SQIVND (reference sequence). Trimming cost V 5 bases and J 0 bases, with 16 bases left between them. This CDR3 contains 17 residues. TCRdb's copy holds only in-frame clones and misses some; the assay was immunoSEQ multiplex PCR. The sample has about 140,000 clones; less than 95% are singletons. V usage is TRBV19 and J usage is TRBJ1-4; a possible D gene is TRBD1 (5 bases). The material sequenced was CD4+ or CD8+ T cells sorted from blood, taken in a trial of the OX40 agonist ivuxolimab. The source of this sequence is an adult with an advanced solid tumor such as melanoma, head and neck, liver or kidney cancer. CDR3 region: CASSLRGGGSTNEKLFF. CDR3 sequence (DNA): TGTGCCAGTAGTCTTCGGGGCGGGGGATCAACTAATGAAAAACTGTTTTTT.